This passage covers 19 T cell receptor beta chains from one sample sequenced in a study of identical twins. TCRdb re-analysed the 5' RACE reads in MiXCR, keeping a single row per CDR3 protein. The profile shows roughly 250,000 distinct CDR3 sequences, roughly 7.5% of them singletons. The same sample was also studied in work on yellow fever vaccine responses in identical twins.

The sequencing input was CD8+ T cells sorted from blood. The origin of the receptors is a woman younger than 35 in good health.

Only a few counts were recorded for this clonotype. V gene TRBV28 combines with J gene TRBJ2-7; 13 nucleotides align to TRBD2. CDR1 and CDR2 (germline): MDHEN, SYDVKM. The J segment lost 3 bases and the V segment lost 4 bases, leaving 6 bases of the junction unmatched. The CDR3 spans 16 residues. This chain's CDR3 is CASSSGRTSGSYEQYF. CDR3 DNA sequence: TGTGCCAGCAGTTCAGGTCGGACTAGCGGGAGCTACGAGCAGTACTTC.

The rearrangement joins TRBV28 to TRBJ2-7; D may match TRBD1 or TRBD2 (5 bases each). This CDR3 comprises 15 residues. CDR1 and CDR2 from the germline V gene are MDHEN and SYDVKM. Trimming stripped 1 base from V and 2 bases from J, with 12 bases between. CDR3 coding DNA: TGTGCCAGCAGTTTATCCGGGGCTGACCCCTACGAGCAGTACGTC. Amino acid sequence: CASSLSGADPYEQYV.

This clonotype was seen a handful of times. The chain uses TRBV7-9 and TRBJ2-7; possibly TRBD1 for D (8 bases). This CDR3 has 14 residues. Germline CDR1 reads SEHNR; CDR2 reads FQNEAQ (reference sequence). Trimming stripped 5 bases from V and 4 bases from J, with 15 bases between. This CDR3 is CASSHTGGAYEQYF. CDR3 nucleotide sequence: TGTGCCAGCAGCCATACAGGGGGGGCGTACGAGCAGTACTTC.

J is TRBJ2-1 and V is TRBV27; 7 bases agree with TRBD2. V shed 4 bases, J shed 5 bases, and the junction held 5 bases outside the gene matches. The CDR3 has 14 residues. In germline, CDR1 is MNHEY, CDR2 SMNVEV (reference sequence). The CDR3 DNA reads TGTGCCAGCAGTTGGGGGGGGTCTAACAATGAGCAGTTCTTC. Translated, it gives CASSWGGSNNEQFF.

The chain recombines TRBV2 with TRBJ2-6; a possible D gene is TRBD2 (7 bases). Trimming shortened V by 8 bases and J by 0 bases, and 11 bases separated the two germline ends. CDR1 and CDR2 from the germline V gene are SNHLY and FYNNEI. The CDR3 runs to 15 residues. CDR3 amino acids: CASWGGFSGANVLTF. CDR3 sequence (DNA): TGTGCCAGCTGGGGGGGCTTCTCTGGGGCCAACGTCCTGACTTTC.

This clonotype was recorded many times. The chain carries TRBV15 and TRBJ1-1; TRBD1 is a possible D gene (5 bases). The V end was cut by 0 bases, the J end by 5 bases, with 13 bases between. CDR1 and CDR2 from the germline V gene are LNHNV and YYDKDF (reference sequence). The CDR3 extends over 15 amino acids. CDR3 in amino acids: CATSRDPGGGTEAFF. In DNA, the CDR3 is TGTGCCACCAGCAGAGATCCAGGCGGGGGGACTGAAGCTTTCTTT.

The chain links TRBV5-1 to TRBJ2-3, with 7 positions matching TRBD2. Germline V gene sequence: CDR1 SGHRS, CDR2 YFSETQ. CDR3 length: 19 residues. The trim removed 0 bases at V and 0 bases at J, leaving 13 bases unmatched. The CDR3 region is CASSLGDSGYLASTDTQYF. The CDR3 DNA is TGCGCCAGCAGCTTGGGGGATAGCGGGTACCTAGCGAGCACAGATACGCAGTATTTT.

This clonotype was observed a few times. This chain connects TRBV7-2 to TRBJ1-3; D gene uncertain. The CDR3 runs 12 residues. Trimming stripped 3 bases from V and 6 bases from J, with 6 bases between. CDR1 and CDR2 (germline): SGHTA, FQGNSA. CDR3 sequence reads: CASSFRENTIYF. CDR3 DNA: TGTGCCAGCAGCTTTCGTGAAAACACCATATATTTT. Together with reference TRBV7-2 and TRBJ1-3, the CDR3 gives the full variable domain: GAGVSQSPSNKVTEKGKDVELRCDPISGHTALYWYRQSLGQGLEFLIYFQGNSAPDKSGLPSDRFSAERTGGSVSTLTIQRTQQEDSAVYLCASSFRENTIYFGEGSWLTVV.

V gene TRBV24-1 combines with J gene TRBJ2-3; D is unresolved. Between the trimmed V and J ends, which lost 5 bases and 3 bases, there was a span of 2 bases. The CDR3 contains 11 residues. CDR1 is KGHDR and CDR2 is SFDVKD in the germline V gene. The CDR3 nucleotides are TGTGCCACCAGTGTAACAGATACGCAGTATTTT. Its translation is CATSVTDTQYF.

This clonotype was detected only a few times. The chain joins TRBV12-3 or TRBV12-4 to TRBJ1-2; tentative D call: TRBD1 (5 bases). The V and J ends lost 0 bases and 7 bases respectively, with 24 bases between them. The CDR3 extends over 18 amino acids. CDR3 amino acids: CASSLAWEGGEGLGGYTF. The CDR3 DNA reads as TGTGCCAGCAGTTTAGCTTGGGAAGGAGGGGAGGGCCTCGGTGGCTACACCTTC.

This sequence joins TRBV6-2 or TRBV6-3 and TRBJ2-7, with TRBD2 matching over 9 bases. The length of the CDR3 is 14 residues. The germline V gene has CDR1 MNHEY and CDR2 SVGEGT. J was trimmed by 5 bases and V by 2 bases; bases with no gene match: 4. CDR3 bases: TGTGCCAGCAGTTACGGAGTAGCGGGAGACGAGCAGTACTTC. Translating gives CASSYGVAGDEQYF.

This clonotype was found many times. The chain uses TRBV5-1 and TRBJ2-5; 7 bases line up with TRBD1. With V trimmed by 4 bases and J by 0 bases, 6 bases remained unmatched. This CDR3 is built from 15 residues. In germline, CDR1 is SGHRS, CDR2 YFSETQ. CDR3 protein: CASSQWDRDQETQYF. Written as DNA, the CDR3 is TGCGCCAGCAGCCAATGGGACAGAGACCAAGAGACCCAGTACTTC.

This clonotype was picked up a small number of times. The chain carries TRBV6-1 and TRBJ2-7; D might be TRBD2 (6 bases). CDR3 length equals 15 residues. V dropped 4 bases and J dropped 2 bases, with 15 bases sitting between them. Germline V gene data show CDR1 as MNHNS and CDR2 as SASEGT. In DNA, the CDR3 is TGTGCCAGCAGTGGCGACACCCTAGCGCCCTACGAGCAGTACTTC. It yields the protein CASSGDTLAPYEQYF.

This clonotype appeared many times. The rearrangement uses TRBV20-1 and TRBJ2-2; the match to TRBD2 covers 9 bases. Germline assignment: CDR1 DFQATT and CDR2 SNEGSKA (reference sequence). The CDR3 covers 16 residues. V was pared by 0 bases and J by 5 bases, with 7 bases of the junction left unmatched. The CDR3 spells CSARDGASGDTGELFF. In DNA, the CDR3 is TGCAGTGCTAGAGATGGGGCTAGCGGGGATACCGGGGAGCTGTTTTTT.

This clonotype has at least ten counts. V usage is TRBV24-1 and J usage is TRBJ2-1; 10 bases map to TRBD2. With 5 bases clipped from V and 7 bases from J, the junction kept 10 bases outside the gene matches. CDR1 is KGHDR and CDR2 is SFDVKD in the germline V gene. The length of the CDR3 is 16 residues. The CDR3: CATSGLAGEEGNEQFF. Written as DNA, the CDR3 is TGTGCCACCAGTGGCCTAGCGGGAGAGGAGGGGAATGAGCAGTTCTTC.

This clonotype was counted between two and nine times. The CDR3 DNA is TGCGCCAGCAGCCCGGGACTAGGGATTGGAGAGACCCAGTACTTC. Protein sequence: CASSPGLGIGETQYF. The chain employs TRBV4-1 and TRBJ2-5; TRBD2 matches at 8 bases. Trimming took 4 bases from V and 4 from J; bases not matched to a gene: 8. The CDR3 has 15 amino acids. CDR1 is MGHRA and CDR2 is YSYEKL in the germline V gene.

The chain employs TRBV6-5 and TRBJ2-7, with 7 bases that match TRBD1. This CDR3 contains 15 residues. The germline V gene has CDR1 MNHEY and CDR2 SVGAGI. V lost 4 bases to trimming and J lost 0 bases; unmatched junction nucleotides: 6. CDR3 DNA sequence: TGTGCCAGCAGTTTCCGTGACAGGGACTCCTACGAGCAGTACTTC. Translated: CASSFRDRDSYEQYF.

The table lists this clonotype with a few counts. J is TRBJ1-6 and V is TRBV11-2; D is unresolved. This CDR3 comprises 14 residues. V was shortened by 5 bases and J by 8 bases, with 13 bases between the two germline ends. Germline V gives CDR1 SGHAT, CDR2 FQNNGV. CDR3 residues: CASSPSPVDSPLHF. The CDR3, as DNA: TGTGCCAGCAGCCCTTCGCCGGTGGATTCACCCCTCCACTTT.

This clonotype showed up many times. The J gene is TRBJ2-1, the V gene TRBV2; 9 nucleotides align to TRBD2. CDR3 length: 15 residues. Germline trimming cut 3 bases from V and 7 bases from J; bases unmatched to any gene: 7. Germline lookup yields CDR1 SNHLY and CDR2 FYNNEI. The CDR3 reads CASSDRLAGRNEQFF. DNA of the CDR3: TGTGCCAGCAGTGACAGGCTAGCGGGGAGGAATGAGCAGTTCTTC.